This TCR beta chain was sequenced for a study of Graves' ophthalmopathy and Graves' hyperthyroidism. Scientists amplified the TCR beta CDR3 regions from RNA transcripts. Amplification began with first-round RT-PCR using HTBI primers, then second-round multiplex PCR was performed. MiXCR was run by TCRdb on the multiplex PCR reads, yielding one entry per CDR3 protein. The table shows 200,000 to 300,000 distinct CDR3 sequences, with roughly 50% occurring only once. Germline V gives CDR1 DFQATT, CDR2 SNEGSKA (reference sequence). Trimming took 5 bases from V and 5 from J; bases not matched to a gene: 2. The CDR3 is made up of 12 amino acids.

Material for sequencing was peripheral blood. The origin of this receptor is an adult man with Graves' ophthalmopathy. J is TRBJ1-2 and V is TRBV20-1, with TRBD1 matching 10 bases. As DNA, the CDR3 is TGCAGTGCTGGACAGGGGGGTTATGGCTACACCTTC. Its translation is CSAGQGGYGYTF.